This T cell receptor (beta chain) was captured in a study of T cells after yellow fever vaccination. This clonotype has only a few counts. It was through 5'RACE template switching that TCR cDNA was made, with a universal primer site and UMIs added. TCRdb redid the calling of the 5' RACE reads with MiXCR, one entry per CDR3 protein. The top ten clones hold more than 13% of a sample with a few hundred thousand distinct CDR3 sequences, over 15% of them seen once. Specimen: PBMCs, collected 15 days after the yellow fever booster vaccination. This receptor was obtained from a man under 40 who received the YFV17D yellow fever vaccine.

CDR3 nucleotide sequence: TGTGCCAGCAGTTCTGGGACTGAGCAGTTCTTC. It specifies CASSSGTEQFF. V gene TRBV27 combines with J gene TRBJ2-1, with D perhaps TRBD1 or TRBD2 (5 bases each). V was shortened by 4 bases and J by 9 bases, with 7 bases between the two germline ends. The length of the CDR3 is 11 residues. Germline V gene data show CDR1 as MNHEY and CDR2 as SMNVEV (reference sequence).